The 8 T cell receptor beta chains below all came from one sample that was sequenced in a study of blood T cell repertoires in COVID-19. Clones were sequenced by immunoSEQ multiplex PCR, and TCRdb holds only the in-frame ones, with some missing. The table shows fewer than 250,000 clones, with around 80% occurring only once. The sequenced sample was peripheral blood. The receptors here all came from a man aged 55-75 years with acute or convalescent COVID-19.

The V gene is TRBV18, the J gene TRBJ1-1, with TRBD1 as a possible D gene (5 bases). CDR3 size: 15 residues. V lost 2 bases and J lost 11, with 21 bases in between. The germline gives CDR1 KGHSH, CDR2 LQKENI. The CDR3 DNA sequence: TGTGCCAGCTCACCAGAAAACGGGCGGGACCTAGGCGCTTTCTTT. It yields the protein CASSPENGRDLGAFF.

This clone was seen more than once but under ten times. This chain links TRBV5-1 with TRBJ2-2; D ambiguous. The CDR3 loop spans 13 amino acids. The germline V and J ends were trimmed by 4 bases and 9 bases, with 13 bases remaining between them. The germline V gene has CDR1 SGHRS and CDR2 YFSETQ. The CDR3 protein is CASSRLRRRELFF. Here the CDR3 DNA reads TGCGCCAGCAGCCGACTTCGACGGAGGGAGCTGTTTTTT.

The chain has TRBV9 and TRBJ2-3; 13 nucleotides agree with TRBD2. CDR3 size: 20 residues. Germline-derived CDR1 and CDR2 are SGDLS and YYNGEE. The V gene end was trimmed by 0 bases and the J gene end by 2 bases; junction bases not matched to a gene: 12. Here the CDR3 DNA reads TGTGCCAGCAGCGTAGCTGGACTAGCGGGAGTCCTAAGCCACACAGATACGCAGTATTTT. Its protein is CASSVAGLAGVLSHTDTQYF.

The V and J genes are TRBV5-1 and TRBJ1-4; possibly TRBD1 for D (5 bases). Germline CDR1 is SGHRS and CDR2 is YFSETQ. The CDR3 has 17 residues. Trimming cost V 1 base and J 0 bases, with 13 bases left between them. Here the CDR3 DNA reads TGCGCCAGCAGCTTGAACAGGCCCGACGCAACTAATGAAAAACTGTTTTTT. The encoded protein is CASSLNRPDATNEKLFF. Filled out from reference TRBV5-1 and TRBJ1-4, the complete variable domain reads KAGVTQTPRYLIKTRGQQVTLSCSPISGHRSVSWYQQTPGQGLQFLFEYFSETQRNKGNFPGRFSGRQFSNSRSEMNVSTLELGDSALYLCASSLNRPDATNEKLFFGSGTQLSVL.

The rearrangement joins TRBV2 to TRBJ1-5, with D possibly matching TRBD1 (6 bases). Trimming shortened V by 6 bases and J by 6 bases, and 15 bases separated the two germline ends. The V gene's germline CDR1 is SNHLY and CDR2 FYNNEI. This CDR3 comprises 14 residues. The CDR3 loop is CASSPGQSGQPQHF. DNA of the CDR3: TGTGCCAGCAGCCCAGGACAGAGTGGTCAGCCCCAGCATTTT.

V and J are TRBV7-9 and TRBJ1-4; perhaps TRBD1 as D (6 bases). V lost 2 bases to trimming and J lost 5 bases, with 9 bases between them. Germline V gene data show CDR1 as SEHNR and CDR2 as FQNEAQ (reference sequence). The CDR3 sequence is 14 residues long. This chain's CDR3 is CASSLRQGNEKLFF. CDR3 DNA: TGTGCCAGCAGCTTACGGCAGGGGAATGAAAAACTGTTTTTT.

The chain joins TRBV2 to TRBJ1-1; TRBD1 might be the D (5 bases). Trimming stripped 6 bases from V and 6 bases from J, with 17 bases between. This CDR3 comprises 14 residues. Germline V CDR1 and CDR2: SNHLY, FYNNEI. CDR3 in amino acids: CASSRVLSLSEAFF. The CDR3 region has the DNA TGTGCCAGCAGCAGGGTTTTAAGTTTATCTGAAGCTTTCTTT.

The rearrangement joins TRBV7-9 to TRBJ2-3, with 8 bases lining up with TRBD2. Germline V CDR1 and CDR2: SEHNR, FQNEAQ (reference sequence). J was trimmed by 2 bases and V by 1 base; bases with no gene match: 5. The CDR3 has 16 amino acids. The CDR3 sequence: CASSLVVGGATDTQYF. The CDR3 DNA reads as TGTGCCAGCAGCTTAGTGGTCGGGGGGGCCACAGATACGCAGTATTTT.